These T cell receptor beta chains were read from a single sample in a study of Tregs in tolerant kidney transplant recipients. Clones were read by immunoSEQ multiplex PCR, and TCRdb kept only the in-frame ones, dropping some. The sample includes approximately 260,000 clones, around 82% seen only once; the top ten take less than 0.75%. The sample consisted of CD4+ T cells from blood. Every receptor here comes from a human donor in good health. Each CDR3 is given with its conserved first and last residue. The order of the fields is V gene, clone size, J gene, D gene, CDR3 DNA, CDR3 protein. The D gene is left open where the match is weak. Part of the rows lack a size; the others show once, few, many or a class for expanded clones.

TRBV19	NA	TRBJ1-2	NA	TGTGCCAGTAGTAGTCCCAGTCGGGGCTACACCTTC	CASSSPSRGYTF
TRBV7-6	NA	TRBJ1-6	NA	TGTGCCAGCTCGACCGGCAGAAATTCACCCCTCCACTTT	CASSTGRNSPLHF
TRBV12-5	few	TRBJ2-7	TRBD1	TGTGCTAGTGGTTTGGGGCGGACAGGGTGGGACGAGCAGTACTTC	CASGLGRTGWDEQYF
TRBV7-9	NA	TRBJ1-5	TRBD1	TGTGCCAGCAGCTCCCCGGGACAGGGCAATCAGCCCCAGCATTTT	CASSSPGQGNQPQHF
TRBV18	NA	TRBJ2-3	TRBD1	TGTGCCACCAAGAAGGGGGCAGGGGGCACAGATACGCAGTATTTT	CATKKGAGGTDTQYF
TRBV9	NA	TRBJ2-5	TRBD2	TGTGCCAGCAGCGTAGGGGCTAGCGGGAGCTTAGGGGAGACCCAGTACTTC	CASSVGASGSLGETQYF
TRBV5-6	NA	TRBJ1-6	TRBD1	TGTGCCAGCAGCGTTAACAGGGGGCTGGTGGCACCCCTCCACTTT	CASSVNRGLVAPLHF
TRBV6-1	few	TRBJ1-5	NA	TGTGCCAGCACCGACCGGGAACCCCGGCCCCAGCATTTT	CASTDREPRPQHF
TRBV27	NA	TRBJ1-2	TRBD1	TGTGCCAGCAGTCTTCAGGGGACAGGGGGTGGCTACACCTTC	CASSLQGTGGGYTF
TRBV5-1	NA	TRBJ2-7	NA	TGCGCCAGCAGCTTGCGGAGTTCCTACGCGCAGTACTTC	CASSLRSSYAQYF
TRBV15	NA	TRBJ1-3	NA	TGTGCCACCAGCAGGGAAGTCCCGGAGGCAGCTGGAAACACCATATATTTT	CATSREVPEAAGNTIYF
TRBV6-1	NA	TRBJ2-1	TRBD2	TGTGCCAGCATCGTAGCGGGAGCTGATGAGCAGTTCTTC	CASIVAGADEQFF
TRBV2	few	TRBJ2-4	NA	TGTGCCAGCAGTGAATCGGGGGGCGGCATTCAGTACTTC	CASSESGGGIQYF
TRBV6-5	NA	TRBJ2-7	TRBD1	TGTGCCAGCAGGGGCGACAGGGGGTCGTACGAGCAGTACTTC	CASRGDRGSYEQYF
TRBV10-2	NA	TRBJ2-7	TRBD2	TGCGCCAGCAGAGGGGGACTAGCGGCCTACGAGCAGTACTTC	CASRGGLAAYEQYF
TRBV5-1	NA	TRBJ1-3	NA	TGCGCCAGCAGCTTTTCCGGCTTAGGAAACACCATATATTTT	CASSFSGLGNTIYF
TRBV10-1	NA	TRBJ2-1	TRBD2	TGCGCCAGCAGTGAGTTTGGCGGGAGCCGGAATGAGCAGTTCTTC	CASSEFGGSRNEQFF
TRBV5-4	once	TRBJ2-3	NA	TGTGCCAGCAGCTTGGTCGGGGCCACAGATACGCAGTATTTT	CASSLVGATDTQYF
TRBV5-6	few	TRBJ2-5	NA	TGTGCCAGCAGCTCCGGGACCTCTCTAGAAGAGACCCAGTACTTC	CASSSGTSLEETQYF
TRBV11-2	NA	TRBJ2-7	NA	TGTGCCAGCAGCCTACGGGACATTTCTACGATCCAGTACTTC	CASSLRDISTIQYF
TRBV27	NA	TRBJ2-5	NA	TGTGCCAGCAGTACCGTGCTCCAAGAGACCCAGTACTTC	CASSTVLQETQYF
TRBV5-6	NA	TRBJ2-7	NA	TGTGCCAGCAGCCACGAGGGCTACGAGCAGTACTTC	CASSHEGYEQYF
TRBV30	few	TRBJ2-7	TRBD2	TGTGCCTGGAGGGTAGCGGGGAGCTCCTACGAGCAGTACTTC	CAWRVAGSSYEQYF
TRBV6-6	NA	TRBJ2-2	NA	TGTGCCAGCAGTTACGGCCGGACCGGGGAGCTGTTTTTT	CASSYGRTGELFF
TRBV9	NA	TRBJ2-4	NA	TGTGCCAGCAGCGTAGGAGGGGCCAAAAACATTCAGTACTTC	CASSVGGAKNIQYF
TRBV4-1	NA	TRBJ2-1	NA	TGCGCCAGCAGCCACCTAGCCAGGGTCCCCTACAATGAGCAGTTCTTC	CASSHLARVPYNEQFF
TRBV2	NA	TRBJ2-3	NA	TGTGCCAGCAGTGGGACTCGGATAGATACGCAGTATTTT	CASSGTRIDTQYF
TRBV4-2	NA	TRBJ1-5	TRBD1	TGTGCCAGCAGCCCCAGGGGGAATCAGCCCCAGCATTTT	CASSPRGNQPQHF
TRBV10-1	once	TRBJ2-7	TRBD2	TGCGCCAGCAGTGAGTCGACTAGCGGGGTGCACGAGCAGTACTTC	CASSESTSGVHEQYF
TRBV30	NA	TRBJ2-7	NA	TGTGCCTGGAGCAAGGACTTCTCCTACGAGCAGTACTTC	CAWSKDFSYEQYF
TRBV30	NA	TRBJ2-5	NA	TGTGCCTGGAGTGCAGCAGGGGGAGGAGAGACCCAGTACTTC	CAWSAAGGGETQYF
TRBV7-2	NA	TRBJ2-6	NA	TGTGCCAGCAGCGCTAGGGCTTCCGGGGGTCGATCTGGGGCCAACGTCCTGACTTTC	CASSARASGGRSGANVLTF
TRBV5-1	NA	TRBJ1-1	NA	TGCGCCAGCAGCTTGGAATGGGGTGGGTACACTGAAGCTTTCTTT	CASSLEWGGYTEAFF
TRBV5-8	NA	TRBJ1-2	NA	TGTGCCAGCAGCTTGGCGCTGACAGCCGCTAACTATGGCTACACCTTC	CASSLALTAANYGYTF
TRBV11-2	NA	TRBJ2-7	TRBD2	TGTGCCAGCAGCTCGACTAGCGGGGAGTCCTACGAGCAGTACTTC	CASSSTSGESYEQYF
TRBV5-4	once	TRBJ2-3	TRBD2	TGTGCCAGCGCGGGGGCCCAAGCGGGGGGTTCAGATACGCAGTATTTT	CASAGAQAGGSDTQYF
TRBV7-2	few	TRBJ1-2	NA	TGTGCCAGCAGCTTGGTCCGTGGCTACACCTTC	CASSLVRGYTF
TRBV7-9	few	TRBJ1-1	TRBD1	TGTGCCAGCAGCGCACAGGGGGACACTGAAGCTTTCTTT	CASSAQGDTEAFF
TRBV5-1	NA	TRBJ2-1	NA	TGCGCCAGCAGCTTCCGGGACGGGGACGGCCATGAGCAGTTCTTC	CASSFRDGDGHEQFF
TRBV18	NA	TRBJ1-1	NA	TGTGCCAGCTCACCACCCGCCGGGACGGGCCGCTCTGAAGCTTTCTTT	CASSPPAGTGRSEAFF
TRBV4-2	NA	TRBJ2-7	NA	TGTGCCAGCAGCCAAGAGGGGGGCCCGGGCGAGCAGTACTTC	CASSQEGGPGEQYF
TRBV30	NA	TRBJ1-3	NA	TGTGCCTGGAGTGTAGGCTCTGGAAACACCATATATTTT	CAWSVGSGNTIYF
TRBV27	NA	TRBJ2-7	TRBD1	TGTGCCAGCAGTATCCCCGGGACAGGAGCCTACGAGCAGTACTTC	CASSIPGTGAYEQYF
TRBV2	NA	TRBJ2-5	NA	TGTGCCAGCAGTGACACGGTCGTTTGGGAGACCCAGTACTTC	CASSDTVVWETQYF
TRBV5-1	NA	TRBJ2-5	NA	TGCGCCAGCAGCTTATTCAGGATCCAAGAGACCCAGTACTTC	CASSLFRIQETQYF
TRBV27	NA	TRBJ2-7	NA	TGTGCCAGCAGTTTTTCGATCAACGAGTACCACGAGCAGTACTTC	CASSFSINEYHEQYF
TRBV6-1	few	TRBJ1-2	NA	TGTGCCAGCAGTGAATGGCCTTCCTATGGCTACACCTTC	CASSEWPSYGYTF
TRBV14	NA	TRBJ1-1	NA	TGTGCCAGCAGCCAATGGGGCGAGACATCGGGCGCTGAAGCTTTCTTT	CASSQWGETSGAEAFF